This T cell receptor (beta chain) was identified in a study of blood T cell repertoires in COVID-19. Study details: Specimens from acute and convalescent COVID-19 originated in the United States, Italy and Spain. PBMCs, B-cell-depleted T cells, or T cells provided the cDNA or gDNA that made up the material.

Trimming removed 7 bases from V and 6 bases from J; junction bases left unmatched: 10. The CDR3 covers 13 residues. Germline V CDR1 and CDR2: SQVTM, ANQGSEA. In the original processing: How many nucleated cells were present was estimated from reference gene primer amplification. Assay: immunoSEQ multiplex PCR; the TCRdb copy retains only in-frame clones and omits some. V and J calls and clone size are as listed in that table; D and trimming were resolved from the DNA. The table shows 160,000 or so clones, with roughly four fifths occurring only once. Material for sequencing was peripheral blood. The V call is TRBV29-1, the J call TRBJ2-3; the match to TRBD2 covers 7 bases. This TCR was sampled from a human donor in a cohort sampled during active COVID-19. The DNA for the CDR3 is TGCAGCGCCCAGAGCGGGGCAGCCGATACGCAGTATTTT. As protein: CSAQSGAADTQYF.